Presented here are 10 T cell receptor beta chains from one specimen sequenced in a study of T cell responses to AZD1222 COVID-19 vaccine. TCRdb keeps only in-frame clones here, not all; method: immunoSEQ multiplex PCR. The sample lists more than 80,000 clones; roughly 88% were seen once. Material: peripheral blood, obtained on day 0 of AZD1222 vaccination. The receptor set was obtained from an adult in good health.

This clone was picked up a small number of times. V gene TRBV28 combines with J gene TRBJ1-6; D remains unclear. The length of the CDR3 is 16 residues. The V and J ends lost 4 bases and 7 bases respectively, with 17 bases between them. Germline CDR1 is MDHEN and CDR2 is SYDVKM. The CDR3 loop is CASSSLITEGNSPLHF. In DNA, the CDR3 is TGTGCCAGCAGTTCCCTAATTACAGAAGGAAATTCACCCCTCCACTTT.

V is TRBV6-2 or TRBV6-3 and J is TRBJ2-1; TRBD2 aligns across 7 bases. V shed 6 bases, J shed 8 bases, and the junction held 10 bases outside the gene matches. Germline V lookup: CDR1 MNHEY, CDR2 SVGEGT. The CDR3 is 14 residues long. In DNA, the CDR3 is TGTGCCAGCAGCGATTCCCGGGACTATGATGAGCAGTTCTTC. Its translation is CASSDSRDYDEQFF.

This clone was observed a few times. V and J are TRBV7-7 and TRBJ2-7; 9 positions agree with TRBD1. The germline V gene encodes CDR1 SSHAT and CDR2 FNYEAQ (reference sequence). The CDR3 loop spans 14 amino acids. V lost 5 bases, J lost 7 bases, and 9 bases stayed unmatched. The CDR3 bases are TGTGCCAGCAGCAAAGGACAGGGGTTTTATGAGCAGTACTTC. Amino acids: CASSKGQGFYEQYF.

The chain joins TRBV5-1 to TRBJ1-6; 9 bases align to TRBD1. The CDR3 is 18 residues long. In germline, CDR1 is SGHRS, CDR2 YFSETQ. After removal of 0 bases from V and 9 bases from J, the junction contained 13 bases not matched to a gene. The DNA for the CDR3 is TGCGCCAGCAGCTTGGATACGGGAAGCGGACAGGGGATTTCACCCCTCCACTTT. As protein: CASSLDTGSGQGISPLHF.

There are a few counts of this clone. The rearrangement joins TRBV6-6 to TRBJ1-5; D unresolved. The germline V gene encodes CDR1 MNHNY and CDR2 SVGAGI (reference sequence). This CDR3 contains 13 residues. V was clipped by 8 bases and J by 0 bases, with 8 bases between them. In nucleotides, the CDR3 is TGTGCCAGCTGCCCCTATAGCAATCAGCCCCAGCATTTT. This translates into CASCPYSNQPQHF.

The rearrangement joins TRBV6-6 to TRBJ1-1, with D perhaps TRBD1 (6 bases). The V end lost 6 bases, the J end lost 1 base, and 15 bases lay between the germline ends. Per the germline V gene, CDR1 is MNHNY and CDR2 is SVGAGI (reference sequence). The CDR3 totals 15 residues. CDR3 loop: CASSPGGPPNTEAFF. The CDR3 DNA reads TGTGCCAGCAGCCCCGGGGGGCCCCCGAACACTGAAGCTTTCTTT.

The chain employs TRBV19 and TRBJ2-2; D is perhaps TRBD2 (6 bases). Trimming cost V 2 bases and J 3 bases, with 7 bases left between them. This CDR3 contains 14 residues. The germline CDR1 and CDR2 sequences are LNHDA and SQIVND (reference sequence). CDR3 sequence reads: CASSIWGDTGELFF. CDR3 coding DNA: TGTGCCAGTAGTATATGGGGGGACACCGGGGAGCTGTTTTTT.

This chain links TRBV5-1 with TRBJ2-5; TRBD2 aligns across 9 bases. Looked up from germline, CDR1 is SGHRS and CDR2 is YFSETQ. The CDR3 contains 16 residues. With 1 base clipped from V and 4 bases from J, the junction kept 8 bases outside the gene matches. DNA for the CDR3: TGCGCCAGCAGCTTGTTTCTTGGTAGCGGGAGAGAGACCCAGTACTTC. As protein: CASSLFLGSGRETQYF.

The V call is TRBV20-1, the J call TRBJ1-6; no definite D call. The CDR3 spans 11 residues. Germline V gene data show CDR1 as DFQATT and CDR2 as SNEGSKA (reference sequence). V lost 3 bases and J lost 9, with 6 bases in between. The CDR3 is CSARTSSPLHF. The CDR3 DNA is TGCAGTGCTAGGACCAGTTCACCCCTCCACTTT.

The chain carries TRBV19 and TRBJ1-5; D is unclear. This CDR3 spans 14 amino acids. With 6 bases removed from V and 3 bases from J, the gap between germline ends came to 12 bases. Germline assignment: CDR1 LNHDA and CDR2 SQIVND (reference sequence). The CDR3 region is CASSPGLTNQPQHF. The CDR3 DNA reads as TGTGCCAGTAGCCCTGGACTGACCAATCAGCCCCAGCATTTT.